The clone carrying this T cell receptor beta chain was seen more than once but under ten times. The sample comes from a study of blood T cells in healthy people across ages. Study-level information: Roughly one uniquely barcoded beta molecule per two T cells was captured.

Together with a sample-barcoded 5' primer, a J-beta primer mix was included in a second PCR lasting roughly 6 to 12 cycles. TCRdb passed the 5' RACE reads through MiXCR, listing each CDR3 protein once. The table lists hundreds of thousands of distinct CDR3 sequences, less than 70% of them singletons. CDR3 length equals 12 residues. The V end lost 4 bases, the J end lost 8 bases, and 14 bases lay between the germline ends. CDR1 is GTSNPN and CDR2 is SVGIG in the germline V gene (reference sequence). The chain couples TRBV30 to TRBJ1-1, with no clear D. Material: blood. This TCR derives from a man older than 75 in good health. CDR3 sequence: CAWIEGRSEAFF. In nucleotides, the CDR3 is TGTGCCTGGATAGAGGGCAGGTCGGAAGCTTTCTTT.